This entry concerns a single T cell receptor beta chain. These data are taken from a study of T cells after posttransplantation cyclophosphamide. TCRdb's copy holds only in-frame clones and misses some; the assay was immunoSEQ multiplex PCR. The sample shows roughly 3,700 clones, under 85% of them seen only once. Cyclophosphamide on days +3 and +4 followed busulfan-fludarabine conditioning and a marrow graft. Sequences were derived from CD4+ T cells sorted from blood, sampled 242 days after a stem cell transplant with posttransplant cyclophosphamide. This TCR derives from a male patient between 25 and 39 years old who received an allogeneic stem cell transplant from a related donor, was CMV-positive, and had no GVHD. Some T cells may have originated in the graft donor.

This chain's CDR3 is CASSEARGFNSPLHF. The CDR3 coding sequence is TGTGCCAGCAGTGAAGCGCGCGGATTTAATTCACCCCTCCACTTT. The chain is built from TRBV2 and TRBJ1-6; D gene ambiguous. Trimming cost V 0 bases and J 6 bases, with 9 bases left between them. The CDR3 contains 15 residues. Germline CDR1 and CDR2: SNHLY and FYNNEI.